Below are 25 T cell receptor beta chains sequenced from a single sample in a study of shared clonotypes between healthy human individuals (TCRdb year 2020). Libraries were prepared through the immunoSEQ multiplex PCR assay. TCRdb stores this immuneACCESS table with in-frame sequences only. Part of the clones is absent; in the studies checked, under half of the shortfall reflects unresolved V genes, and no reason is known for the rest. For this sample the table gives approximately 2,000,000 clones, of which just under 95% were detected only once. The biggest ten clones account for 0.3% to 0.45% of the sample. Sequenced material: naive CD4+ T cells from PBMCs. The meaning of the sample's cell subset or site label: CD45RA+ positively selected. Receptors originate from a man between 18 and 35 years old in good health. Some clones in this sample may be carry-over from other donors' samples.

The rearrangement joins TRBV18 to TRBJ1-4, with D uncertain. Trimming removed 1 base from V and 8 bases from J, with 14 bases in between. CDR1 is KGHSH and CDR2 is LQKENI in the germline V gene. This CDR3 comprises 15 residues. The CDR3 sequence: CASSPRPSPGEKLFF. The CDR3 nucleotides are TGTGCCAGCTCACCACGGCCTTCCCCCGGGGAAAAACTGTTTTTT.

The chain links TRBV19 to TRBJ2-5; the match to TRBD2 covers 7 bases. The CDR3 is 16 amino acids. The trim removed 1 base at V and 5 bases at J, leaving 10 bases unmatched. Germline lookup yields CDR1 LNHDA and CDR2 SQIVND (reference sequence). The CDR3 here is CASSIGAAGYLETQYF. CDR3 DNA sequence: TGTGCCAGTAGTATAGGCGCAGCGGGGTATCTCGAGACCCAGTACTTC.

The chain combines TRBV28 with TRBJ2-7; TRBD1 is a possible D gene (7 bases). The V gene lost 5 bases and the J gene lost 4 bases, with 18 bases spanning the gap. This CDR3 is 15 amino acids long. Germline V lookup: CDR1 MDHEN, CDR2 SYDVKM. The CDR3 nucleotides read TGTGCCAGCAGTCCCGCGACAGGGAGGCTTTACGAGCAGTACTTC. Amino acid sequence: CASSPATGRLYEQYF.

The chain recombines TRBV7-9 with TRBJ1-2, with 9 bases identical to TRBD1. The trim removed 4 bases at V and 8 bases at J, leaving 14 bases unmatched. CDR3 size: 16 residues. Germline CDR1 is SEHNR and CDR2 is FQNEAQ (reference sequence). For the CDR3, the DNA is TGTGCCAGCAGCTCTCCGGGACAGGGAATGCGAAGGGGCTACACCTTC. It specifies CASSSPGQGMRRGYTF. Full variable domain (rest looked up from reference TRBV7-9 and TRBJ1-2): DTGVSQNPRHKITKRGQNVTFRCDPISEHNRLYWYRQTLGQGPEFLTYFQNEAQLEKSRLLSDRFSAERPKGSFSTLEIQRTEQGDSAMYLCASSSPGQGMRRGYTFGSGTRLTVV.

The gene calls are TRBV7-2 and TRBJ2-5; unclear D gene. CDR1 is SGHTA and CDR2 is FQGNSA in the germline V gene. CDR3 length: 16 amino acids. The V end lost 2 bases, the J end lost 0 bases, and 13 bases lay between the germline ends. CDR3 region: CASSLTSGSYQETQYF. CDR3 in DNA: TGTGCCAGCAGCTTAACTTCAGGATCGTACCAAGAGACCCAGTACTTC. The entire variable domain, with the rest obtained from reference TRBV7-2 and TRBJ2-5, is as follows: GAGVSQSPSNKVTEKGKDVELRCDPISGHTALYWYRQSLGQGLEFLIYFQGNSAPDKSGLPSDRFSAERTGGSVSTLTIQRTQQEDSAVYLCASSLTSGSYQETQYFGPGTRLLVL.

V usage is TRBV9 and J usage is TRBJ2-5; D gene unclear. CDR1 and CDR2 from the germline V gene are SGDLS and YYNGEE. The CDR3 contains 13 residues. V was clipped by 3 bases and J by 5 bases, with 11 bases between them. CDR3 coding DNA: TGTGCCAGCAGCGCGTCCCCCCCGGAGACCCAGTACTTC. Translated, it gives CASSASPPETQYF.

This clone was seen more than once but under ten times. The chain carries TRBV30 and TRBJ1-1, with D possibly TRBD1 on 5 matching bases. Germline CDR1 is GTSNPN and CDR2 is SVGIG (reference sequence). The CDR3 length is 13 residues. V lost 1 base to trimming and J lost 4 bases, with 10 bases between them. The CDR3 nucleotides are TGTGCCTGGAGTGAAGGGGTGGGCACTGAAGCTTTCTTT. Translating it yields CAWSEGVGTEAFF. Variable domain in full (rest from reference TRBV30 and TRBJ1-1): SQTIHQWPATLVQPVGSPLSLECTVEGTSNPNLYWYRQAAGRGLQLLFYSVGIGQISSEVPQNLSASRPQDRQFILSSKKLLLSDSGFYLCAWSEGVGTEAFFGQGTRLTVV.

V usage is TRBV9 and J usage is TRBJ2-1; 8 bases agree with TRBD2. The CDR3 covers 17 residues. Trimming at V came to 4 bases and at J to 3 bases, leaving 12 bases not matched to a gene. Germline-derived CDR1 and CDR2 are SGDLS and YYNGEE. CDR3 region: CASSSHDTSGGYNEQFF. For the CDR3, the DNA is TGTGCCAGCAGCTCCCACGACACTAGCGGAGGCTACAATGAGCAGTTCTTC.

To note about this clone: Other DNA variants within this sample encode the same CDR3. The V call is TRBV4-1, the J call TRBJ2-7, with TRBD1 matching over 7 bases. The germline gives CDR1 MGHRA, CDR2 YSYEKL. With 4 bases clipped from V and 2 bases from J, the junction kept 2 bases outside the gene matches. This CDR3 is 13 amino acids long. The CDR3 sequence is CASSRDRAYEQYF. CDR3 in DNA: TGCGCCAGCAGCCGAGACAGGGCCTACGAGCAGTACTTC.

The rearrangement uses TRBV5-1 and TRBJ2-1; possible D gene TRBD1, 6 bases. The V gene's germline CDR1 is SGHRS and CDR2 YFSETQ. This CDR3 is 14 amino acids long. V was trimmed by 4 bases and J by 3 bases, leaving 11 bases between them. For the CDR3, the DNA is TGCGCCAGCAGCGAACAGGGTGGCTACAATGAGCAGTTCTTC. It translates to CASSEQGGYNEQFF.

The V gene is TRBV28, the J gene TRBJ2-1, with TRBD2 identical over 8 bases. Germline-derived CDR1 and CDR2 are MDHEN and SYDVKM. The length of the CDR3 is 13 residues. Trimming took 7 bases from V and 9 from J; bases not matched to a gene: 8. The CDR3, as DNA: TGTGCCAGCAAGGGCCCGCGGGGGGTTGAGCAGTTCTTC. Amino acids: CASKGPRGVEQFF. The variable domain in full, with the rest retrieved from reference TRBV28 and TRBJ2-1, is DVKVTQSSRYLVKRTGEKVFLECVQDMDHENMFWYRQDPGLGLRLIYFSYDVKMKEKGDIPEGYSVSREKKERFSLILESASTNQTSMYLCASKGPRGVEQFFGPGTRLTVL.

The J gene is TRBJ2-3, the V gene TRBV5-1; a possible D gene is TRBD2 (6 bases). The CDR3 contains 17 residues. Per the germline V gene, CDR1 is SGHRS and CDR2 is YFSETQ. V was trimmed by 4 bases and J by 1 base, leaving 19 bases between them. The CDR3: CASSPTASGVGTDTQYF. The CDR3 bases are TGCGCCAGCAGCCCTACCGCCTCGGGAGTTGGCACAGATACGCAGTATTTT.

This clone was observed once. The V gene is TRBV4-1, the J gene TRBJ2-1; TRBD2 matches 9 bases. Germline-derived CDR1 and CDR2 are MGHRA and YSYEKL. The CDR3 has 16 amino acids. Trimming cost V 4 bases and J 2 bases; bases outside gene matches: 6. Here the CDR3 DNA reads TGCGCCAGCAGCCCACAAAGCGGGAGGCCCTACAATGAGCAGTTCTTC. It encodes CASSPQSGRPYNEQFF.

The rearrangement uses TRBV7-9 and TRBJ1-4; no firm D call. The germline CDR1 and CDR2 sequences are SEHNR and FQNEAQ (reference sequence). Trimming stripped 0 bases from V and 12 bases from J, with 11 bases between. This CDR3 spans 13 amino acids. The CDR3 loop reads CASSLAEGRELFF. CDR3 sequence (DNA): TGTGCCAGCAGCTTAGCGGAGGGTAGGGAACTGTTTTTT.

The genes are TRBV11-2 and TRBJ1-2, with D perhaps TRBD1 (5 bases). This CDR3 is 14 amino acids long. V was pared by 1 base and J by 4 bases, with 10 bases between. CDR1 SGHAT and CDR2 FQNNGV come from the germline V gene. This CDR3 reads CASSLGGPSYGYTF. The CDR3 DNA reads TGTGCCAGCAGCTTAGGGGGCCCCTCCTATGGCTACACCTTC.

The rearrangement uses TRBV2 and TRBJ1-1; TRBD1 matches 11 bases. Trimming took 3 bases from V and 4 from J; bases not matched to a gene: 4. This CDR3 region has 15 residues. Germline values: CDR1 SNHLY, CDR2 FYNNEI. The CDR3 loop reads CASSEDRGRSTEAFF. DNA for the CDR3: TGTGCCAGCAGTGAGGACAGGGGGCGAAGCACTGAAGCTTTCTTT.

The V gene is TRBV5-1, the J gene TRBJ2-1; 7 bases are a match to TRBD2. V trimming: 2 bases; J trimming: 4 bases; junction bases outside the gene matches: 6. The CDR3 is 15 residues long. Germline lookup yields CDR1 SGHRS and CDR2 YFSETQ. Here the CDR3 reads CASSFAGDGYNEQFF. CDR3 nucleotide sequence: TGCGCCAGCAGCTTCGCGGGAGACGGGTACAATGAGCAGTTCTTC.

The CDR3 loop reads CASSEAFRGTNTEAFF. DNA of the CDR3: TGTGCCAGCAGTGAAGCTTTTAGGGGAACCAACACTGAAGCTTTCTTT. This chain connects TRBV6-1 to TRBJ1-1, with D perhaps TRBD1 (5 bases). V shed 0 bases and J shed 2 bases, with 13 bases lying between them. Germline V CDR1 and CDR2: MNHNS, SASEGT. There are 16 residues in the CDR3.

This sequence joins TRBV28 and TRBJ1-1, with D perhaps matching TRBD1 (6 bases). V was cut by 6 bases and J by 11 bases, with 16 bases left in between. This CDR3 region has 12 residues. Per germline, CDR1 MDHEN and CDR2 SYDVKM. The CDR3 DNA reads TGTGCCAGCAGGGGACACAGGGAGGGGGCTTTCTTT. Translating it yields CASRGHREGAFF.

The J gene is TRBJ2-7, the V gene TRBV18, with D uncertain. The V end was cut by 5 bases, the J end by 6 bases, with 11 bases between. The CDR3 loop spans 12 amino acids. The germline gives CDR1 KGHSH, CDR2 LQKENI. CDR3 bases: TGTGCCAGCTCAGTGGCCTACAGCGAGCAGTACTTC. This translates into CASSVAYSEQYF.

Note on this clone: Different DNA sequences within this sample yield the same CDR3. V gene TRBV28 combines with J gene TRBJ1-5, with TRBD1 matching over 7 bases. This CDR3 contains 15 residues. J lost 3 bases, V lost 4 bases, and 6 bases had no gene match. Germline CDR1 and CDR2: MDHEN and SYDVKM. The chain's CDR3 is CASSSPGQTNQPQHF. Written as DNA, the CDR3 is TGTGCCAGCAGTTCTCCGGGACAGACCAATCAGCCCCAGCATTTT.

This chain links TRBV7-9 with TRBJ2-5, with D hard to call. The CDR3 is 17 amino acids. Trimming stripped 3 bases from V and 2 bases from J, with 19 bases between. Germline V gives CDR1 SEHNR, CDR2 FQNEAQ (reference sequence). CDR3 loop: CASSFNEWMGFQETQYF. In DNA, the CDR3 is TGTGCCAGCAGCTTCAACGAGTGGATGGGGTTTCAAGAGACCCAGTACTTC.

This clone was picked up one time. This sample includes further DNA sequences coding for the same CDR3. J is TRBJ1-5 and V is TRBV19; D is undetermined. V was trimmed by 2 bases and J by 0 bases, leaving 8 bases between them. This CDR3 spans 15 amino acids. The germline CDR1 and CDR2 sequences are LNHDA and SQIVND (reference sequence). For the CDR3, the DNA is TGTGCCAGTAGTATACCAGGATATAGCAATCAGCCCCAGCATTTT. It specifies CASSIPGYSNQPQHF.

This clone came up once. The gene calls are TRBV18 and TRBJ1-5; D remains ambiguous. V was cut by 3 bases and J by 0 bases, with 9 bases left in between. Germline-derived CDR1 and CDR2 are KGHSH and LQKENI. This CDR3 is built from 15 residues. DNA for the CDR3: TGTGCCAGCTCACCTATGGGCGGTAGCAATCAGCCCCAGCATTTT. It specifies CASSPMGGSNQPQHF. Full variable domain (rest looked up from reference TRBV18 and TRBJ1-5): NAGVMQNPRHLVRRRGQEARLRCSPMKGHSHVYWYRQLPEEGLKFMVYLQKENIIDESGMPKERFSAEFPKEGPSILRIQQVVRGDSAAYFCASSPMGGSNQPQHFGDGTRLSIL.

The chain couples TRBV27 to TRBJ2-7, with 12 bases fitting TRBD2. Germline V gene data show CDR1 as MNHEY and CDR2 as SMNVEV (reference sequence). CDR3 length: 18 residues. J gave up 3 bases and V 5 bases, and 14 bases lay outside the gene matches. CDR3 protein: CASSPPHLLAGGFYEQYF. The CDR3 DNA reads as TGTGCCAGCAGTCCCCCTCATCTCCTAGCGGGAGGGTTCTACGAGCAGTACTTC.